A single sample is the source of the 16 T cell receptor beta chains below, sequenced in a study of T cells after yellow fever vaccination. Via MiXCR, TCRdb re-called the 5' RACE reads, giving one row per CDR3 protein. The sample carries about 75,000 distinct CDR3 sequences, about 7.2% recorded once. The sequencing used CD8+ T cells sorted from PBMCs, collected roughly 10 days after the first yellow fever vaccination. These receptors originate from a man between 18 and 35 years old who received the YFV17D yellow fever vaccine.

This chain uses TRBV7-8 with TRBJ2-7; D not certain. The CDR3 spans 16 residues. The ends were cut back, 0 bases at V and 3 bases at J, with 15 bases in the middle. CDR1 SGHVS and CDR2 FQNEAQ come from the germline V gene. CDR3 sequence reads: CASSLALDPSGYEQYF. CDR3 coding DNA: TGTGCCAGCAGCTTAGCGCTCGACCCCTCGGGCTACGAGCAGTACTTC.

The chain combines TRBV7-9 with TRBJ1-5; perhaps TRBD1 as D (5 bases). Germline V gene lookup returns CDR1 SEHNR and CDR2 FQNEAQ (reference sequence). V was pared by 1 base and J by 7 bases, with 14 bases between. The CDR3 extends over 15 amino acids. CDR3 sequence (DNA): TGTGCCAGCAGCTTAGTCGGGGGTCCGACCCAGCCCCAGCATTTT. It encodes CASSLVGGPTQPQHF.

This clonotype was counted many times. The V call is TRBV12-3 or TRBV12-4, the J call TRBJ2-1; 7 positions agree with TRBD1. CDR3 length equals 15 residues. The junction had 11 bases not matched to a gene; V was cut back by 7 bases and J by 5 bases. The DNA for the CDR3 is TGTGCCAGCACTCAAGAAGGGGGCCCTGACAATGAGCAGTTCTTC. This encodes CASTQEGGPDNEQFF.

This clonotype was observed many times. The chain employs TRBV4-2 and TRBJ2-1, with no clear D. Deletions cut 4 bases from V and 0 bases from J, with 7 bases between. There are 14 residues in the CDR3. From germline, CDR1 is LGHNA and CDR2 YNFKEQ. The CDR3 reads CASSPDVSYNEQFF. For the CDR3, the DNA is TGTGCCAGCAGCCCGGACGTCTCCTACAATGAGCAGTTCTTC.

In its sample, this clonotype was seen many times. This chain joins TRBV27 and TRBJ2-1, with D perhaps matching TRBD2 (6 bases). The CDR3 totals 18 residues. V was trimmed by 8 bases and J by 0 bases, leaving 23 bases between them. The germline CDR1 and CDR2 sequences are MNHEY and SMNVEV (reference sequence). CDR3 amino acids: CASRRGTGKISSYNEQFF. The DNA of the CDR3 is TGTGCCAGCCGTCGGGGGACCGGGAAGATCAGCTCCTACAATGAGCAGTTCTTC.

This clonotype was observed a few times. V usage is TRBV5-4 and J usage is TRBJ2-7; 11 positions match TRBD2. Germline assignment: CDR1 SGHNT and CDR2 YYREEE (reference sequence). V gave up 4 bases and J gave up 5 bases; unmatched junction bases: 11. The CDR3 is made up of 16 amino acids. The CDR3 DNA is TGTGCCAGCAGCCCCGCTTCTAGCGGGGGGTCCGACGAGCAGTACTTC. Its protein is CASSPASSGGSDEQYF.

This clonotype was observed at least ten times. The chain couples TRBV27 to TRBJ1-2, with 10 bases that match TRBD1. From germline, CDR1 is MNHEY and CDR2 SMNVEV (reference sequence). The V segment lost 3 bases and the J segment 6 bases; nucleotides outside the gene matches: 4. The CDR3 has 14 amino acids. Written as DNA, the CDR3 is TGTGCCAGCAGTTTTGGGGACAGGGGACATGGCTACACCTTC. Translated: CASSFGDRGHGYTF.

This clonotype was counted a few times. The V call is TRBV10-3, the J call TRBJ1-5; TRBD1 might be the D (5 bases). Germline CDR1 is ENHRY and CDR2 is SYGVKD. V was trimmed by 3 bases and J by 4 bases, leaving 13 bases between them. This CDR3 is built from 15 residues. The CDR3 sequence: CAISDRQTSNQPQHF. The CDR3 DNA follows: TGTGCCATCAGTGACAGACAGACCAGTAATCAGCCCCAGCATTTT.

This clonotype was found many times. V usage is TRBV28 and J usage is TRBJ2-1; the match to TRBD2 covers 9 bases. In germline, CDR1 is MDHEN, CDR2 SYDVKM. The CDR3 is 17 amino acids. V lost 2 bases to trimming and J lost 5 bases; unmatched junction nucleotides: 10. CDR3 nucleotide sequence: TGTGCCAGCAGTTTAGAGCGGGGGGCTCCCTTCAACAATGAGCAGTTCTTC. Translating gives CASSLERGAPFNNEQFF.

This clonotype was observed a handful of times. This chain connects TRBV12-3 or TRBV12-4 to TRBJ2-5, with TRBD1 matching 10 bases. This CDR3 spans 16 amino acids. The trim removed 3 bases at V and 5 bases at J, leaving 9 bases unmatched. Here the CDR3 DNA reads TGTGCCAGCAGTTTCCGAGGGACAGGGGAATGGGAGACCCAGTACTTC. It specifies CASSFRGTGEWETQYF.

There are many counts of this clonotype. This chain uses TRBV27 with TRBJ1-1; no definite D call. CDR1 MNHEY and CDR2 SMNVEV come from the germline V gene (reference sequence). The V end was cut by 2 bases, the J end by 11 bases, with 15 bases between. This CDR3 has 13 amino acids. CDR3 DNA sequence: TGTGCCAGCAGTTTACTGACTACCCGGGAGGCTTTCTTT. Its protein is CASSLLTTREAFF.

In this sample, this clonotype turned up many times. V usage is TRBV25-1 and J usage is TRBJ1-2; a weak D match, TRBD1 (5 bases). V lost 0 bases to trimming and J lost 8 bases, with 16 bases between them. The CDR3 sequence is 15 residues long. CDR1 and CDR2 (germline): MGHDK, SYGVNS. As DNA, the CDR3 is TGTGCCAGCAGTGAATACGAGGGGCCGGGGGGAGGCTACACCTTC. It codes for CASSEYEGPGGGYTF.

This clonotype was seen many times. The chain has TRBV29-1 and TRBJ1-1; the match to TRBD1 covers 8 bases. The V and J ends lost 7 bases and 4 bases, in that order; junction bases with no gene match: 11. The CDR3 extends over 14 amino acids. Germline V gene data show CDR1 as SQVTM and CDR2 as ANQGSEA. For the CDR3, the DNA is TGCAGCGGGCAGCAGGGGGCCCCCGGCACTGAAGCTTTCTTT. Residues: CSGQQGAPGTEAFF.

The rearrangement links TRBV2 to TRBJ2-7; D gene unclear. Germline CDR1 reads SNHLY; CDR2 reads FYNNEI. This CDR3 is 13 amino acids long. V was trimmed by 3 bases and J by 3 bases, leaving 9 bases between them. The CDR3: CASSEGGDYEQYF. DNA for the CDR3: TGTGCCAGCAGTGAGGGTGGGGACTACGAGCAGTACTTC. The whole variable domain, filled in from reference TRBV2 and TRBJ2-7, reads EPEVTQTPSHQVTQMGQEVILRCVPISNHLYFYWYRQILGQKVEFLVSFYNNEISEKSEIFDDQFSVERPDGSNFTLKIRSTKLEDSAMYFCASSEGGDYEQYFGPGTRLTVT.

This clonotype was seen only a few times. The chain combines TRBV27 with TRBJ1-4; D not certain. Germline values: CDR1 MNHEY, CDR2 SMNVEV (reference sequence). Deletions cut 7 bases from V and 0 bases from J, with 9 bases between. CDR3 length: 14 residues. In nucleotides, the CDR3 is TGTGCCAGCACGAGTCGTGCAACTAATGAAAAACTGTTTTTT. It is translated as CASTSRATNEKLFF.

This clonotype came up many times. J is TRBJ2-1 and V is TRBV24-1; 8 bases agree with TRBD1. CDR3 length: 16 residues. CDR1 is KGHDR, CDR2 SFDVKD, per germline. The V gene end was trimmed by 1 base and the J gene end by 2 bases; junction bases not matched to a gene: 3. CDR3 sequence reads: CATSDFPGGPYNEQFF. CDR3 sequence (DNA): TGTGCCACCAGTGATTTTCCAGGGGGCCCCTACAATGAGCAGTTCTTC.